These T cell receptor beta chains were read from a single sample in a study of blood T cell repertoires in COVID-19. The data were produced by immunoSEQ multiplex PCR, yet TCRdb's version contains in-frame clones alone and is incomplete. The sample has roughly 190,000 clones; about 85% are singletons. Material: peripheral blood. These receptors came from a woman between 55 and 75 years old with acute or convalescent COVID-19. Each CDR3 is given with its conserved first and last residue. Fields, in order: clone size, V gene, D gene, J gene, CDR3 DNA, CDR3 protein. A D gene is named only where the DNA matches it firmly. Rows give clone size only sometimes, using once, few, many, or a class for an expanded clone.

clone size: -; V gene: TRBV28; D gene: TRBD2; J gene: TRBJ2-1; CDR3 DNA: TGTGCCAGCAGTCCGGGGGGACATGAGCAGTTCTTC; CDR3 protein: CASSPGGHEQFF
clone size: -; V gene: TRBV28; D gene: TRBD1; J gene: TRBJ1-5; CDR3 DNA: TGTGCCAGCAGTCCCCTTGACAGGGGTCATCAGCCCCAGCATTTT; CDR3 protein: CASSPLDRGHQPQHF
clone size: -; V gene: TRBV7-6; D gene: -; J gene: TRBJ2-2; CDR3 DNA: TGTGCCAGCAGCCCAGGGCGTCAAACCGGGGAGCTGTTTTTT; CDR3 protein: CASSPGRQTGELFF
clone size: -; V gene: TRBV6-6; D gene: TRBD2; J gene: TRBJ2-1; CDR3 DNA: TGTGCCAGCAAGCCGGGACTAGCAAGTGATGAGCAGTTCTTC; CDR3 protein: CASKPGLASDEQFF
clone size: -; V gene: TRBV2; D gene: TRBD1; J gene: TRBJ1-4; CDR3 DNA: TGTGCCAACGCAGGGGGCATTGGTCTTAATGAAAAACTGTTTTTT; CDR3 protein: CANAGGIGLNEKLFF
clone size: -; V gene: TRBV6-1; D gene: -; J gene: TRBJ2-3; CDR3 DNA: TGTGCCAGCAGTGAAGGGCAGGGTACGGCAGATACGCAGTATTTT; CDR3 protein: CASSEGQGTADTQYF
clone size: -; V gene: TRBV27; D gene: -; J gene: TRBJ2-1; CDR3 DNA: TGTGCCAGCAGTTGTACAGGAAGTGAAGGTTGCGGCCCCGCCTACAATGAGCAGTTCTTC; CDR3 protein: CASSCTGSEGCGPAYNEQFF
clone size: -; V gene: TRBV28; D gene: -; J gene: TRBJ1-5; CDR3 DNA: TGTGCCAGCAGACCCGCCGGGTCATCCAATCAGCCCCAGCATTTT; CDR3 protein: CASRPAGSSNQPQHF
clone size: -; V gene: TRBV2; D gene: -; J gene: TRBJ1-2; CDR3 DNA: TGTGCCAGCAGTTGGGAGGGGGCTAACTATGGCTACACCTTC; CDR3 protein: CASSWEGANYGYTF
clone size: -; V gene: TRBV6-5; D gene: -; J gene: TRBJ1-4; CDR3 DNA: TGTGCCAGCAGTTACACAGACAGGACGGTAAATGAAAAACTGTTTTTT; CDR3 protein: CASSYTDRTVNEKLFF
clone size: -; V gene: TRBV19; D gene: -; J gene: TRBJ1-2; CDR3 DNA: TGTGCCAGTAGTATCCGAAGGGGGTCCTCTAACTATGGCTACACCTTC; CDR3 protein: CASSIRRGSSNYGYTF
clone size: few; V gene: TRBV9; D gene: -; J gene: TRBJ2-3; CDR3 DNA: TGTGCCAGCAGCGTAGGAGGCGGGTTCCCAGATACGCAGTATTTT; CDR3 protein: CASSVGGGFPDTQYF
clone size: -; V gene: TRBV29-1; D gene: -; J gene: TRBJ1-4; CDR3 DNA: TGCAGCGTCCGGTTCCCGGGGGTGGAAAAACTGTTTTTT; CDR3 protein: CSVRFPGVEKLFF
clone size: -; V gene: TRBV5-4; D gene: TRBD1; J gene: TRBJ1-2; CDR3 DNA: TGTGCCAGCAGCGCGCCCGGGACAGACTACACCTTC; CDR3 protein: CASSAPGTDYTF
clone size: -; V gene: TRBV6-5; D gene: -; J gene: TRBJ1-1; CDR3 DNA: TGTGCCAGCATTCTCACCGGGTCTCAGGGTGAAGCTTTCTTT; CDR3 protein: CASILTGSQGEAFF
clone size: -; V gene: TRBV28; D gene: TRBD2; J gene: TRBJ2-3; CDR3 DNA: TGTGCCAGCAGCTACTCCGGGGGGTACGTTGCAGATACGCAGTATTTT; CDR3 protein: CASSYSGGYVADTQYF
clone size: -; V gene: TRBV12-5; D gene: TRBD1; J gene: TRBJ2-1; CDR3 DNA: TGTGCTAGTACCCTTCGATCCGGGACAGGCGGCAATGAGCAGTTCTTC; CDR3 protein: CASTLRSGTGGNEQFF
clone size: -; V gene: TRBV28; D gene: -; J gene: TRBJ1-1; CDR3 DNA: TGTGCCAGCATCTCGGCGGGGGCGCATGCTTTCTTT; CDR3 protein: CASISAGAHAFF
clone size: -; V gene: TRBV7-8; D gene: TRBD1; J gene: TRBJ1-5; CDR3 DNA: TGTGCCAGCAGCCCCCACCTTTCAGGGGGGATTTATAATCCCCCCCAGCATTTT; CDR3 protein: CASSPHLSGGIYNPPQHF
clone size: -; V gene: TRBV4-1; D gene: -; J gene: TRBJ1-1; CDR3 DNA: TGCGCCAGCAGCCAAGGAGGACAGATGAACACTGAAGCTTTCTTT; CDR3 protein: CASSQGGQMNTEAFF
clone size: -; V gene: TRBV2; D gene: TRBD2; J gene: TRBJ2-2; CDR3 DNA: TGTGCCAGCAGGGGGATGGGGGGGGGCACCGGGGAGCTGTTTTTT; CDR3 protein: CASRGMGGGTGELFF
clone size: -; V gene: TRBV24-1; D gene: -; J gene: TRBJ2-1; CDR3 DNA: TGTGCCACCAGTGATTTCCCGGAGATGTTCTTC; CDR3 protein: CATSDFPEMFF
clone size: -; V gene: TRBV6-1; D gene: TRBD2; J gene: TRBJ2-3; CDR3 DNA: TGTGCCAGCAGTGAATGGGGACTAGCGACAGATACGCAGTATTTT; CDR3 protein: CASSEWGLATDTQYF
clone size: -; V gene: TRBV6-5; D gene: TRBD1; J gene: TRBJ1-6; CDR3 DNA: TGTGCCAGCAGGGGGACAGGGGAATCACCCCTCCACTTT; CDR3 protein: CASRGTGESPLHF
clone size: -; V gene: TRBV7-2; D gene: -; J gene: TRBJ2-1; CDR3 DNA: TGTGCCAGCAGCTTAGGGGGCATTACCTCCTACAATGAGCAGTTCTTC; CDR3 protein: CASSLGGITSYNEQFF
clone size: -; V gene: TRBV5-1; D gene: TRBD2; J gene: TRBJ2-2; CDR3 DNA: TGCGCCAGCAGCTTGGAGGGACTAGCCGGGGAGCTGTTTTTT; CDR3 protein: CASSLEGLAGELFF
clone size: -; V gene: TRBV4-1; D gene: TRBD1; J gene: TRBJ2-2; CDR3 DNA: TGCGCCAGCAGCCAAGTGTCAGGGGGCGCGAACACCGGGGAGCTGTTTTTT; CDR3 protein: CASSQVSGGANTGELFF
clone size: -; V gene: TRBV27; D gene: TRBD2; J gene: TRBJ2-2; CDR3 DNA: TGTGCCAGCAGTAATAGCGGGAGATATACCGGGGAGCTGTTTTTT; CDR3 protein: CASSNSGRYTGELFF
clone size: -; V gene: TRBV24-1; D gene: TRBD1; J gene: TRBJ2-7; CDR3 DNA: TGTGCCACCAGTGCTTTGACAGGGCCTCAATCCTACGAGCAGTACTTC; CDR3 protein: CATSALTGPQSYEQYF
clone size: -; V gene: TRBV27; D gene: TRBD1; J gene: TRBJ1-4; CDR3 DNA: TGTGCCAGCAGTCCAGGACAGGGGCGGGAAAAACTGTTTTTT; CDR3 protein: CASSPGQGREKLFF
clone size: -; V gene: TRBV5-1; D gene: -; J gene: TRBJ2-1; CDR3 DNA: TGCGCCAGCAGCGAGGACTTCTCCTACAATGAGCAGTTCTTC; CDR3 protein: CASSEDFSYNEQFF
clone size: -; V gene: TRBV19; D gene: -; J gene: TRBJ2-7; CDR3 DNA: TGTGCCAGTAGGAGCTATGACTCCTACGAGCAGTACTTC; CDR3 protein: CASRSYDSYEQYF
clone size: -; V gene: TRBV6-5; D gene: -; J gene: TRBJ1-5; CDR3 DNA: TGTGCCAGCACCCCGGGGGGGCTCAATCAGCCCCAGCATTTT; CDR3 protein: CASTPGGLNQPQHF
clone size: -; V gene: TRBV5-1; D gene: -; J gene: TRBJ2-1; CDR3 DNA: TGCGCCAGCAGCTTAATTGGCGGGTCGAGCTCCTACAATGAGCAGTTCTTC; CDR3 protein: CASSLIGGSSSYNEQFF
clone size: few; V gene: TRBV28; D gene: -; J gene: TRBJ1-2; CDR3 DNA: TGTGCCAGCAGTTTGGGCCGAACTAACTATGGCTACACCTTC; CDR3 protein: CASSLGRTNYGYTF
clone size: -; V gene: TRBV19; D gene: -; J gene: TRBJ1-4; CDR3 DNA: TGTGCCAGTAGTCCCCGGGGGGGCCGTAATGAAAAACTGTTTTTT; CDR3 protein: CASSPRGGRNEKLFF
clone size: -; V gene: TRBV28; D gene: -; J gene: TRBJ1-3; CDR3 DNA: TGTGCCAGCAGTTTTCAAGCGGGAAGCTCTGGAAACACCATATATTTT; CDR3 protein: CASSFQAGSSGNTIYF
clone size: -; V gene: TRBV25-1; D gene: -; J gene: TRBJ1-4; CDR3 DNA: TGTCCCTTTCCCTCCCAGGGGCCACCTATCGCAACTAATGAAAAACTGTTTTTT; CDR3 protein: CPFPSQGPPIATNEKLFF
clone size: -; V gene: TRBV10-1; D gene: -; J gene: TRBJ1-5; CDR3 DNA: TGCGCCAGCAGTGAGTCGGGGACGACAGGATATAGCAATCAGCCCCAGCATTTT; CDR3 protein: CASSESGTTGYSNQPQHF
clone size: -; V gene: TRBV5-1; D gene: TRBD1; J gene: TRBJ1-2; CDR3 DNA: TGCGCCAGCAGCCCCACGGGACAGTTTAACTATGGCTACACCTTC; CDR3 protein: CASSPTGQFNYGYTF
clone size: -; V gene: TRBV5-6; D gene: TRBD1; J gene: TRBJ1-2; CDR3 DNA: TGTGCCAGCAGCTTGGCAGGACAGGGAGGTACACAGCAGCACACCTTC; CDR3 protein: CASSLAGQGGTQQHTF
clone size: -; V gene: TRBV6-5; D gene: -; J gene: TRBJ2-1; CDR3 DNA: TGTGCCAGCAGTTACTCGCCGCCGGGAGCAAATGAGCAGTTCTTC; CDR3 protein: CASSYSPPGANEQFF
clone size: -; V gene: TRBV30; D gene: TRBD1; J gene: TRBJ2-1; CDR3 DNA: TGTGCCTGGAGTACGGACAGGGGCTACAATGAGCAGTTCTTC; CDR3 protein: CAWSTDRGYNEQFF
clone size: few; V gene: TRBV7-9; D gene: -; J gene: TRBJ1-4; CDR3 DNA: TGTGCCAGCAGCCCTCCCCGGGACACGATAAGAACTAATGAAAAACTGTTTTTT; CDR3 protein: CASSPPRDTIRTNEKLFF
clone size: -; V gene: TRBV5-4; D gene: -; J gene: TRBJ1-1; CDR3 DNA: TGTGCCAGCAGCTTGGGCGTTGAGAGCACTGAAGCTTTCTTT; CDR3 protein: CASSLGVESTEAFF
clone size: -; V gene: TRBV21-1; D gene: -; J gene: TRBJ2-1; CDR3 DNA: TGTGCCAGCAGCAAATCTAAGCGGGTTTACAATGAGCAGTTCTTC; CDR3 protein: CASSKSKRVYNEQFF
clone size: few; V gene: TRBV16; D gene: -; J gene: TRBJ2-1; CDR3 DNA: TGTGCCAGCAGCCAAAGGGTCGGGAGTAGCTTCCTCTACAATGAGCAGTTCTTC; CDR3 protein: CASSQRVGSSFLYNEQFF
clone size: -; V gene: TRBV3-1/TRBV3-2; D gene: -; J gene: TRBJ1-3; CDR3 DNA: TGTGCCAGCAGCCAAGTAGAGGTCTCTGGAAACACCATATATTTT; CDR3 protein: CASSQVEVSGNTIYF
clone size: -; V gene: TRBV6-5; D gene: TRBD1; J gene: TRBJ1-3; CDR3 DNA: TGTGCCAGCACTCAACAGGGGGTCCTTGGAAACACCATATATTTT; CDR3 protein: CASTQQGVLGNTIYF
clone size: -; V gene: TRBV10-3; D gene: -; J gene: TRBJ2-7; CDR3 DNA: TGTGCCATCAGTGAGTCAGGCAGGTTAAGCGAGCAGTACTTC; CDR3 protein: CAISESGRLSEQYF
clone size: -; V gene: TRBV7-9; D gene: TRBD2; J gene: TRBJ2-1; CDR3 DNA: TGTGCCAGCAGCCCTCCGGGACTAGCGGGAAATGAGCAGTTCTTC; CDR3 protein: CASSPPGLAGNEQFF
clone size: -; V gene: TRBV28; D gene: -; J gene: TRBJ1-2; CDR3 DNA: TGTGCCAGCAGTTTAGGGCCAGGCATAGATGGCTACACCTTC; CDR3 protein: CASSLGPGIDGYTF